The 27 T cell receptor beta chains below all came from one sample that was sequenced in a study of T-cell reconstitution after alpha-beta-depleted transplantation in children. Unique molecular identifiers were used in preparing the TCRbeta library. TCRdb used MiXCR to reprocess the PCR reads, holding one entry per CDR3 protein. The top ten hold roughly 13% of the sample, which has roughly 190,000 distinct CDR3 sequences, just over 14% seen once. Specimen: PBMCs from the stem cell graft donor, collected from the stem cell graft. These receptors came from a human donor who donated a stem cell graft to a child with acute lymphoblastic leukemia.

This clonotype was seen ten or more times. This sequence joins TRBV9 and TRBJ1-2; TRBD1 might be the D (5 bases). Germline V gene sequence: CDR1 SGDLS, CDR2 YYNGEE. CDR3 length: 13 residues. Trimming cost V 3 bases and J 4 bases, with 10 bases left between them. The CDR3 DNA follows: TGTGCCAGCAGCGCCACAGGAGTCTATGGCTACACCTTC. Translation gives CASSATGVYGYTF.

V gene TRBV19 combines with J gene TRBJ1-1; no firm D call. The CDR3 covers 12 residues. CDR1 and CDR2 (germline): LNHDA, SQIVND (reference sequence). The germline V and J ends were trimmed by 1 base and 4 bases, with 4 bases remaining between them. Here the CDR3 reads CASSIAGTEAFF. The CDR3 region has the DNA TGTGCCAGTAGTATAGCTGGCACTGAAGCTTTCTTT.

This clonotype was recorded many times. This chain joins TRBV12-3 or TRBV12-4 and TRBJ1-1; a weak D match, TRBD1 (6 bases). The CDR3 extends over 13 amino acids. The ends were cut back, 5 bases at V and 8 bases at J, with 15 bases in the middle. CDR3 sequence reads: CASSGRRQAEAFF. DNA of the CDR3: TGTGCCAGCAGTGGTAGGCGACAGGCGGAAGCTTTCTTT.

This clonotype was detected many times. The chain employs TRBV3-1 and TRBJ2-7, with TRBD2 matching 9 bases. The CDR3 is made up of 15 amino acids. J lost 2 bases, V lost 0 bases, and 2 bases had no gene match. Germline values: CDR1 LGHDT, CDR2 YNNKEL (reference sequence). CDR3 coding DNA: TGTGCCAGCAGCCAAGATCCTAGCGGGGCCTACGAGCAGTACTTC. This translates into CASSQDPSGAYEQYF.

This clonotype was observed at least ten times. The genes are TRBV10-1 and TRBJ2-1, with 7 nucleotides matching TRBD2. From germline, CDR1 is WNHNN and CDR2 SYGVQD (reference sequence). The CDR3 consists of 20 residues. V dropped 6 bases and J dropped 0; count of bases not matched to a gene: 20. The CDR3 DNA sequence: TGCGCCAGCAGACAAGCGGTGGGAGGGCCCTTACTTTGCTCCTACAATGAGCAGTTCTTC. Amino acids: CASRQAVGGPLLCSYNEQFF.

This clonotype was observed at least ten times. J is TRBJ1-4 and V is TRBV29-1; a possible D gene is TRBD1 (5 bases). The V end was cut by 6 bases, the J end by 5 bases, with 13 bases between. Germline values: CDR1 SQVTM, CDR2 ANQGSEA. The CDR3 contains 13 residues. The CDR3 DNA reads TGCAGCGTGACTAGGGGCCTCAATGAAAAACTGTTTTTT. The encoded protein is CSVTRGLNEKLFF. The variable domain in full, with the rest retrieved from reference TRBV29-1 and TRBJ1-4, is SAVISQKPSRDICQRGTSLTIQCQVDSQVTMMFWYRQQPGQSLTLIATANQGSEATYESGFVIDKFPISRPNLTFSTLTVSNMSPEDSSIYLCSVTRGLNEKLFFGSGTQLSVL.

This chain links TRBV6-2 or TRBV6-3 with TRBJ2-5, with D perhaps TRBD1 (6 bases). Germline V lookup: CDR1 MNHEY, CDR2 SVGEGT. The V and J ends lost 6 bases and 4 bases respectively, with 15 bases between them. The CDR3 contains 14 residues. The CDR3 DNA is TGTGCCAGCAGAAGGGACACCCATAGAGAGACCCAGTACTTC. This gives the protein CASRRDTHRETQYF.

This clonotype occurred many times. The genes are TRBV5-5 and TRBJ1-1, with D unresolved. V lost 3 bases, J lost 6 bases, and 12 bases lay in between. The germline V gene encodes CDR1 SGHKS and CDR2 YYEKEE (reference sequence). The CDR3 extends over 13 amino acids. CDR3 in amino acids: CASSSDIGPEAFF. The DNA of the CDR3 is TGTGCCAGCAGCTCAGACATCGGCCCTGAAGCTTTCTTT.

This chain connects TRBV2 to TRBJ2-3; 7 bases are shared with TRBD1. This CDR3 is built from 16 residues. V trimming: 4 bases; J trimming: 2 bases; junction bases outside the gene matches: 9. Looked up from germline, CDR1 is SNHLY and CDR2 is FYNNEI. For the CDR3, the DNA is TGTGCCAGCAGTGGGGGAACAGGGGTCTTCACAGATACGCAGTATTTT. It encodes CASSGGTGVFTDTQYF. Variable domain in full (rest from reference TRBV2 and TRBJ2-3): EPEVTQTPSHQVTQMGQEVILRCVPISNHLYFYWYRQILGQKVEFLVSFYNNEISEKSEIFDDQFSVERPDGSNFTLKIRSTKLEDSAMYFCASSGGTGVFTDTQYFGPGTRLTVL.

As to this clonotype: With a much larger clone just one base away, this may be a read error. The chain joins TRBV7-9 to TRBJ2-3; D possibly corresponds to TRBD1 (6 bases). This CDR3 contains 16 residues. Germline CDR1 is SEHNR and CDR2 is FQNEAQ (reference sequence). Deletions cut 7 bases from V and 6 bases from J, with 23 bases between. The CDR3 DNA follows: TGTGCCAGCATCCGAGTGGGGGCGGTGGTTTTCGATACGCAGTATTTT. Translated: CASIRVGAVVFDTQYF.

There are a few counts of this clonotype. The rearrangement joins TRBV5-5 to TRBJ2-7; possibly TRBD1 or TRBD2 for D (5 bases each). Trimming cost V 9 bases and J 3 bases, with 19 bases left between them. This CDR3 comprises 14 residues. CDR1 and CDR2 from the germline V gene are SGHKS and YYEKEE (reference sequence). This CDR3 is CAMAPGLPGYEQYF. CDR3 DNA: TGTGCCATGGCCCCGGGGCTCCCGGGCTACGAGCAGTACTTC.

The V call is TRBV27, the J call TRBJ2-3; D gene ambiguous. Germline-derived CDR1 and CDR2 are MNHEY and SMNVEV (reference sequence). V lost 2 bases to trimming and J lost 3 bases, with 12 bases between them. This CDR3 region has 15 residues. Here the CDR3 reads CASSLTLQETDTQYF. DNA of the CDR3: TGTGCCAGCAGTTTAACCCTCCAAGAAACAGATACGCAGTATTTT.

This clonotype was found many times. CDR3 DNA sequence: TGTGCCAGCACCGAAGGGTATCTCGGACAGGGACCCGATCAGCCCCAGCATTTT. This translates into CASTEGYLGQGPDQPQHF. The gene calls are TRBV6-1 and TRBJ1-5; 8 nucleotides agree with TRBD1. The J segment lost 5 bases and the V segment lost 7 bases, leaving 19 bases of the junction unmatched. The CDR3 contains 18 residues. The germline gives CDR1 MNHNS, CDR2 SASEGT.

The V call is TRBV12-3 or TRBV12-4, the J call TRBJ2-7; D is perhaps TRBD1 or TRBD2 (5 bases each). This CDR3 is 15 amino acids long. Trimming removed 1 base from V and 2 bases from J, with 12 bases in between. The CDR3 DNA reads as TGTGCCAGCAGTTTAGAGTCCAGGGAGACCTACGAGCAGTACTTC. It translates to CASSLESRETYEQYF.

This clonotype appeared many times. The chain employs TRBV4-1 and TRBJ2-7; D not certain. The CDR3 is 13 residues long. Germline V gene sequence: CDR1 MGHRA, CDR2 YSYEKL. Trimming stripped 1 base from V and 1 base from J, with 5 bases between. The CDR3 sequence is CASSQGGSYEQYF. CDR3 in DNA: TGCGCCAGCAGCCAAGGGGGTTCCTACGAGCAGTACTTC.

The CDR3 DNA reads TGTGCCAGCAGCGGAGGAAAGGGTGCGACAAGATATCAGCCCCAGCATTTT. This sequence encodes CASSGGKGATRYQPQHF. The V call is TRBV12-3 or TRBV12-4, the J call TRBJ1-5; D not certain. Trimming took 6 bases from V and 5 from J, leaving 23 bases between them. The CDR3 contains 17 residues.

This clonotype occurred many times. This sequence joins TRBV11-3 and TRBJ2-6; D possibly corresponds to TRBD1 (5 bases). The CDR3 loop spans 16 amino acids. With 5 bases removed from V and 2 bases from J, the gap between germline ends came to 13 bases. Germline values: CDR1 SGHNT, CDR2 YENEEA. The CDR3 nucleotides read TGTGCCAGCAGCCAGGGTTGGGTAGCTGGGGCCAACGTCCTGACTTTC. Translated, it gives CASSQGWVAGANVLTF.

The sample holds many counts of this clonotype. The chain joins TRBV20-1 to TRBJ2-3; 7 nucleotides match TRBD2. Germline V gene lookup returns CDR1 DFQATT and CDR2 SNEGSKA (reference sequence). The junction had 3 bases not matched to a gene; V was cut back by 0 bases and J by 3 bases. The CDR3 consists of 14 residues. Here the CDR3 DNA reads TGCAGTGCTAGAGAAGCGGGATGGACAGATACGCAGTATTTT. Its protein product is CSAREAGWTDTQYF.

This clonotype was observed at least ten times. This chain joins TRBV5-1 and TRBJ2-7; no clear D. The ends were cut back, 0 bases at V and 8 bases at J, with 9 bases in the middle. CDR1 SGHRS and CDR2 YFSETQ come from the germline V gene. The CDR3 is 12 residues long. CDR3 sequence: CASSLDLSKQYF. CDR3 nucleotide sequence: TGCGCCAGCAGCTTGGACTTGTCGAAGCAGTACTTC.

This chain links TRBV2 with TRBJ1-5; D uncertain. The CDR3 length is 13 residues. Per the germline V gene, CDR1 is SNHLY and CDR2 is FYNNEI. V was clipped by 3 bases and J by 2 bases, with 5 bases between them. CDR3 bases: TGTGCCAGCAGTGATGAGGGCAATCAGCCCCAGCATTTT. The encoded protein is CASSDEGNQPQHF.

In regard to this clonotype: A much larger clonotype is one base distant, so this may be a read error. The chain couples TRBV11-2 to TRBJ2-5; D unclear. Germline V gives CDR1 SGHAT, CDR2 FQNNGV. The CDR3 length is 15 residues. In nucleotides, the CDR3 is TGTGCCAGCAGCTTAGCGGCGAAAATACAAGAGACCGAGTACTTC. This codes for CASSLAAKIQETEYF.

This clonotype has a count of ten or more. V is TRBV10-3 and J is TRBJ2-1; possible D gene TRBD1, 5 bases. Germline V gene sequence: CDR1 ENHRY, CDR2 SYGVKD. The ends were cut back, 3 bases at V and 6 bases at J, with 12 bases in the middle. This CDR3 has 14 residues. The DNA for the CDR3 is TGTGCCATCAGTGACCAAGTAGGGGCCAATGAGCAGTTCTTC. The encoded protein is CAISDQVGANEQFF.

This chain links TRBV3-1 with TRBJ2-7, with 9 bases fitting TRBD1. CDR1 LGHDT and CDR2 YNNKEL come from the germline V gene (reference sequence). V trimming: 8 bases; J trimming: 5 bases; junction bases outside the gene matches: 19. The CDR3 covers 17 residues. For the CDR3, the DNA is TGTGCCAGCTCCCAGCACGGTCCCGGGACAGGGTTCCACGAGCAGTACTTC. This encodes CASSQHGPGTGFHEQYF.

This clonotype was recorded a few times. One end of the junction fails to match germline, which may point to a read error. CDR3 in DNA: TGTGCTAGCAGTCAGAGGGGACTAGCGGACGAGCAGTACTTC. It translates to CASSQRGLADEQYF. The chain recombines TRBV7-7 with TRBJ2-7; 11 nucleotides agree with TRBD2. The CDR3 totals 14 residues. Germline loops: CDR1 SSHAT, CDR2 FNYEAQ (reference sequence). Full variable domain (remainder filled in from reference TRBV7-7 and TRBJ2-7): GAGVSQSPRYKVTKRGQDVTLRCDPISSHATLYWYQQALGQGPEFLTYFNYEAQPDKSGLPSDRFSAERPEGSISTLTIQRTEQRDSAMYRCASSQRGLADEQYFGPGTRLTVT.

This clonotype was observed many times. The chain joins TRBV5-1 to TRBJ1-3, with D hard to call. Trimming cost V 5 bases and J 0 bases, with 9 bases left between them. CDR1 and CDR2 from the germline V gene are SGHRS and YFSETQ. The CDR3 totals 14 residues. The CDR3 loop is CASRVGISGNTIYF. In nucleotides, the CDR3 is TGCGCCAGCAGGGTGGGGATCTCTGGAAACACCATATATTTT.

Concerning this clonotype: This may be a read error, as it is one base from a much larger clone. The chain links TRBV5-1 to TRBJ2-3, with 10 bases lining up with TRBD1. The CDR3 has 15 residues. Looked up from germline, CDR1 is SGHRS and CDR2 is YFSETQ. The CDR3 reads CASSSWDRGTDTHYF. CDR3 DNA sequence: TGCGCCAGCAGCTCGTGGGACAGGGGCACAGATACGCATTATTTT.

This clonotype was recorded at least ten times. The CDR3 region is CASSPGQGIETQYF. The CDR3 nucleotides read TGTGCCAGCAGTCCGGGACAGGGTATCGAGACCCAGTACTTC. The V call is TRBV12-3 or TRBV12-4, the J call TRBJ2-5; 9 positions match TRBD1. The ends lost 5 bases at V and 5 bases at J; junction bases unmatched: 6. The CDR3 is made up of 14 amino acids.